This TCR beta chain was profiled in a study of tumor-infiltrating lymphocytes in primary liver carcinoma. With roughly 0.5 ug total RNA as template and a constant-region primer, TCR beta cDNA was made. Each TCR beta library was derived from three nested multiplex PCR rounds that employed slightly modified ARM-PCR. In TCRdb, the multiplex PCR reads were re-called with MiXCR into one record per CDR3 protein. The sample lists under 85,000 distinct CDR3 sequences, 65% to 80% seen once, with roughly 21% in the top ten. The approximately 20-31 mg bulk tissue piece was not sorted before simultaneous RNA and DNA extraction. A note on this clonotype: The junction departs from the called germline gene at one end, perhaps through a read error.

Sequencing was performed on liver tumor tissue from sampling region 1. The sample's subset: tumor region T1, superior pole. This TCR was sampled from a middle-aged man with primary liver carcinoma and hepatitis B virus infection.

CDR3 in amino acids: CVSRPLARHEQFF. Written as DNA, the CDR3 is TGTGTCAGCCGGCCCCTAGCCCGGCATGAGCAGTTCTTC. V usage is TRBV4-2 and J usage is TRBJ2-1; possible D gene TRBD2, 5 bases. CDR3 size: 13 residues. Per germline, CDR1 LGHNA and CDR2 YNFKEQ.